This TCR beta chain was retrieved from a study of OX40 agonist ivuxolimab in advanced cancers. Study information: Earlier treatment with anti-PD-1, anti-PD-L1 or anti-CTLA-4 was permitted, and under 50% had received some.

Repertoires were generated with immunoSEQ multiplex PCR, while TCRdb's copy carries only in-frame clones and drops some. The profile covers 65,000 to 70,000 clones, with roughly 90% appearing a single time and roughly a tenth taken by the ten largest. This clonotype was sampled from an adult with an advanced solid tumor such as melanoma, head and neck, liver or kidney cancer. Sequences were derived from CD4+ or CD8+ T cells sorted from blood, sampled in a trial of the OX40 agonist ivuxolimab.

The CDR3 is CASSPRALISYNEQFF. CDR3 coding DNA: TGTGCCAGCAGCCCCCGGGCCCTTATCTCCTACAATGAGCAGTTCTTC. The rearrangement links TRBV7-2 to TRBJ2-1, with D unclear. The V end was cut by 5 bases, the J end by 0 bases, with 14 bases between. CDR1 and CDR2 (germline): SGHTA, FQGNSA. The CDR3 totals 16 residues.